This T cell receptor beta chain was documented in a study of T-cell reconstitution after alpha-beta-depleted transplantation in children. Preparing the TCRbeta library involved the use of unique molecular identifiers. TCRdb re-called the PCR reads through MiXCR, storing one row per CDR3 protein. Of around 580,000 distinct CDR3 sequences listed, 20% to 30% are singletons. Findings and limits, study-wide: Several hundred rapidly expanded clones from non-depleted graft cells reportedly supplied alpha-beta T cells about two months post-transplant. Several patients had high TCRbeta diversity at day 60; it came from surviving recipient T cells and thymic progenitors. A year had passed since transplant, and T-cell counts and diversity by then came mostly from newly produced T cells.

CDR3 size: 15 residues. Germline V gene data show CDR1 as SGHAT and CDR2 as FQNNGV. Concerning this clonotype: The antigen remains unidentified. An end of the junction differs from the germline gene, which may be a read error.

The chain uses TRBV11-2 and TRBJ2-7, with D unresolved. This TCR was sampled from a boy in the first two years of life with Wiskott-Aldrich syndrome, due to receive a stem cell transplant. Specimen: PBMCs, collected before TCRalphabeta/CD19-depleted stem cell transplant. CDR3 sequence: CASCLVVGTLGEQYF. In DNA, the CDR3 is TGTGCCAGCTGCTTGGTAGTGGGCACCCTCGGCGAGCAGTACTTC.